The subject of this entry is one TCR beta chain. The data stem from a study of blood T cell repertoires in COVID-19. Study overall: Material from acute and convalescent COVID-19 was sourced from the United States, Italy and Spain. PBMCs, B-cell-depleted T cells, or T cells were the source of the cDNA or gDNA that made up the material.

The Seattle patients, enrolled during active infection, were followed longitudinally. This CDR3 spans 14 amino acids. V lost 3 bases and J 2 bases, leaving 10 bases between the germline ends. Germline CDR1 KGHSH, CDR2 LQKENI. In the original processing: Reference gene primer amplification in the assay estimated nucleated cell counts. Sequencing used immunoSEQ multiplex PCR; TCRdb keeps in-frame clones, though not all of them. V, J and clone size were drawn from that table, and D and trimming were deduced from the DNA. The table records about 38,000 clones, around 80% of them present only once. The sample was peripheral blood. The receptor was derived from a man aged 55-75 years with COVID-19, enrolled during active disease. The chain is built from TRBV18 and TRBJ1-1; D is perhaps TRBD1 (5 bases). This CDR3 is CASSPLRTNTEAFF. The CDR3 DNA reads TGTGCCAGCTCACCTTTACGGACAAACACTGAAGCTTTCTTT.